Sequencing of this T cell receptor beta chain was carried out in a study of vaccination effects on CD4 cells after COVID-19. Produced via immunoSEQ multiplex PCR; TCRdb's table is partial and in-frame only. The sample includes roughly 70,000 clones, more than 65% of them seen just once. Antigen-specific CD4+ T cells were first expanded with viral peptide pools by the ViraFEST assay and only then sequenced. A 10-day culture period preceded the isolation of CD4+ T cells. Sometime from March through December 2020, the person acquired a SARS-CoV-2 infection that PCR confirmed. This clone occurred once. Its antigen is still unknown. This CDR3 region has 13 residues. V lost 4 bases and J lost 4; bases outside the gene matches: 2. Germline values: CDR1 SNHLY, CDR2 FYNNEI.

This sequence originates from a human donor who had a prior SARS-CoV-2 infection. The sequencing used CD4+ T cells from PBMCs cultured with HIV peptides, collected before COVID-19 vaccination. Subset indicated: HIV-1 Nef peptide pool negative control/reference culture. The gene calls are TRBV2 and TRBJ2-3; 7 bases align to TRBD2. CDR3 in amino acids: CASSVGGADTQYF. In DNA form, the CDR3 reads TGTGCCAGCAGTGTGGGAGGGGCAGATACGCAGTATTTT.